A single sample is the source of the 5 T cell receptor beta chains below, sequenced in a study of T cell responses to AZD1222 COVID-19 vaccine. The method was immunoSEQ multiplex PCR; TCRdb's version includes in-frame clones alone and lacks a portion of them. This repertoire shows 90,000 to 140,000 clones, roughly 87% found once; its top ten account for approximately 5.1%. This specimen was peripheral blood, taken on day 0 of AZD1222 vaccination. The source of these receptors is an adult in good health.

The chain couples TRBV21-1 to TRBJ1-2. TRBV21-1 is a known pseudogene. CDR3 length: 17 residues. CDR3 amino acids: CASSKEPSGCQVEGYTF. The CDR3 DNA is TGTGCCAGCAGCAAAGAGCCCTCGGGATGTCAGGTTGAGGGCTACACCTTC.

The V gene is TRBV27, the J gene TRBJ1-5; the D gene is possibly TRBD1 (5 bases). The germline gives CDR1 MNHEY, CDR2 SMNVEV (reference sequence). V was shortened by 3 bases and J by 3 bases, with 12 bases between the two germline ends. The CDR3 totals 15 residues. The CDR3: CASSFGRASNQPQHF. Here the CDR3 DNA reads TGTGCCAGCAGTTTCGGCAGGGCTTCCAATCAGCCCCAGCATTTT.

The chain uses TRBV19 and TRBJ2-3; TRBD2 aligns across 7 bases. V shed 0 bases and J 4 bases; nucleotides not matched to a gene: 7. Germline CDR1 is LNHDA and CDR2 is SQIVND (reference sequence). This CDR3 contains 16 residues. The CDR3: CASSIEGQRGPDTQYF. The CDR3 bases are TGTGCCAGTAGTATAGAGGGCCAGCGGGGCCCAGATACGCAGTATTTT.

The chain combines TRBV14 with TRBJ1-6; D not certain. V shed 3 bases and J shed 7 bases, with 10 bases lying between them. This CDR3 is built from 14 residues. Germline V CDR1 and CDR2: SGHDN, FVKESK. As DNA, the CDR3 is TGTGCCAGCAGCCACGGAACTAAGAATTCACCCCTCCACTTT. Its protein product is CASSHGTKNSPLHF.

The J gene is TRBJ2-3, the V gene TRBV6-5; D not certain. V lost 3 bases, J lost 1 base, and 11 bases lay in between. Looked up from germline, CDR1 is MNHEY and CDR2 is SVGAGI. This CDR3 contains 15 residues. The CDR3 DNA is TGTGCCAGCAGTTATGAGACACGGGGCACAGATACGCAGTATTTT. This gives the protein CASSYETRGTDTQYF.